These T cell receptor beta chains were read from a single sample in a study of OX40 agonist ivuxolimab in advanced cancers. Libraries were prepared by immunoSEQ multiplex PCR; TCRdb keeps only in-frame clonotypes and omits some of them. Seen here are 85,000 or so clones, about 86% observed once, and the top ten hold about 2%. This material consisted of CD4+ or CD8+ T cells sorted from blood, taken in a trial of the OX40 agonist ivuxolimab. Source of these receptors: an adult with an advanced solid tumor such as melanoma, head and neck, liver or kidney cancer. CDR3s include the opening cysteine and the closing phenylalanine or tryptophan. The D gene is left open where the match is weak.

V	D	J	CDR3
TRBV11-1	TRBD1	TRBJ2-7	CASNNRGPSYEQYF
TRBV21-1	-	TRBJ2-6	CASSKTAPSGANVLTF
TRBV11-2	TRBD2	TRBJ2-3	CASSSQRGADTQYF
TRBV5-1	-	TRBJ1-1	CASNPLDPGTEAFF
TRBV10-3	TRBD1	TRBJ2-7	CAISESGTGSYEQYF
TRBV4-3	TRBD1	TRBJ2-1	CASSQRQGINYNEQFF
TRBV30	-	TRBJ1-1	CAWSVLSRRNTEAFF
TRBV7-3	-	TRBJ1-6	CASSFDGYNSPLHF
TRBV5-4	-	TRBJ2-7	CASSMTTSREQYF
TRBV9	-	TRBJ2-3	CASSRRSSTDTQYF
TRBV4-2	-	TRBJ2-7	CASSPGASTEQYF
TRBV30	-	TRBJ1-4	CAWGGNFGSTNEKLFF
TRBV2	TRBD2	TRBJ2-7	CASTSLSGAYEQYF
TRBV10-1	TRBD2	TRBJ2-7	CASTPGLASTHFSYEQYF
TRBV19	-	TRBJ2-5	CASSIGTAYQETQYF
TRBV6-5	-	TRBJ1-1	CASSWDGEAFF
TRBV6-1	TRBD1	TRBJ2-3	CASSTQTGQVTQYF
TRBV19	-	TRBJ2-2	CASSKIPGDHTNTGELFF
TRBV5-4	-	TRBJ1-4	CASSFHATNEKLFF
TRBV28	TRBD1	TRBJ1-2	CASTDRMGGYTF
TRBV6-1	-	TRBJ1-3	CASSETRTLRTIYF
TRBV5-1	-	TRBJ1-2	CASSIAGARMEGYTF
TRBV10-3	-	TRBJ2-5	CAISESDGTLGTQYF
TRBV29-1	-	TRBJ1-1	CSVRGMVRTEAFF
TRBV6-7	-	TRBJ1-6	CASSYYRANNSPLHF
TRBV9	-	TRBJ2-2	CASSVEVSWNTGELFF